A selection of T cell receptor beta chains follows, all from one sample in a study of blood T cell repertoires in COVID-19. Measured with immunoSEQ multiplex PCR; TCRdb has only the in-frame clones, and not every one. The sample gives 60,000 or so clones, approximately 90% of which show up once; 13% to 15% is in the top ten. Sequencing was performed on peripheral blood. These receptors originate from a human donor with active COVID-19. The donor label of this sample is uncertain. The CDR3 runs from the conserved cysteine through the conserved F or W. The D gene is left open where the match is weak. Expanded clones get a size class; other rows say once, few or many, or leave the size out.

d_gene	v_gene	j_gene	abundance	CDR3aa	CDR3nt
TRBD2	TRBV24-1	TRBJ2-2	NA	CATSDTGGANTGELFF	TGTGCCACCAGTGACACGGGAGGGGCGAACACCGGGGAGCTGTTTTTT
NA	TRBV11-2	TRBJ2-5	NA	CASSLGNHWETQYF	TGTGCCAGCAGCTTGGGCAACCACTGGGAGACCCAGTACTTC
NA	TRBV19	TRBJ2-7	NA	CASSPLAGSYEQYF	TGTGCCAGTAGTCCCCTGGCAGGTTCCTACGAGCAGTACTTC
NA	TRBV28	TRBJ2-5	NA	CASRTFRGRFIETQYF	TGTGCCAGCAGGACATTCAGGGGTCGATTTATTGAGACCCAGTACTTC
NA	TRBV6-5	TRBJ1-1	NA	CASNRGGPDTEAFF	TGTGCCAGCAATAGAGGCGGGCCAGACACTGAAGCTTTCTTT
NA	TRBV19	TRBJ1-1	NA	CASSIQGTYMNTEAFF	TGTGCCAGTAGTATTCAGGGGACCTACATGAACACTGAAGCTTTCTTT
NA	TRBV9	TRBJ2-5	NA	CASSVGLDLQETQYF	TGTGCCAGCAGCGTAGGTCTAGACCTCCAAGAGACCCAGTACTTC
TRBD2	TRBV5-1	TRBJ2-1	NA	CASTLAGSYNEQFF	TGCGCCAGCACCTTAGCGGGATCCTACAATGAGCAGTTCTTC
NA	TRBV7-8	TRBJ2-3	NA	CASSLARGRDTQYF	TGTGCCAGCAGCTTAGCCCGCGGGCGGGATACGCAGTATTTT
TRBD2	TRBV9	TRBJ2-1	once	CASSVGRGLAWQQFF	TGTGCCAGCAGCGTAGGAAGGGGACTAGCCTGGCAGCAGTTCTTC
TRBD2	TRBV11-2	TRBJ2-7	once	CASSLELAGTHEQYF	TGTGCCAGCAGCTTAGAGCTAGCGGGAACCCACGAGCAGTACTTC
NA	TRBV12-3/TRBV12-4	TRBJ2-1	NA	CASSSRVDEQFF	TGTGCCAGCAGTTCACGGGTCGATGAGCAGTTCTTC
NA	TRBV24-1	TRBJ2-1	NA	CATSEIGQLHPYNEQFF	TGTGCCACCAGTGAAATAGGACAGCTCCATCCCTACAATGAGCAGTTCTTC
NA	TRBV7-3	TRBJ2-7	NA	CASSLGAGYEQYF	TGTGCCAGCAGCTTAGGAGCGGGCTACGAGCAGTACTTC
TRBD1	TRBV28	TRBJ2-7	NA	CASSLGQGGGYEQYF	TGTGCCAGCAGTTTGGGACAGGGAGGAGGGTACGAGCAGTACTTC
TRBD2	TRBV11-2	TRBJ2-7	NA	CASSPPGGGLAGSHEQYF	TGTGCCAGCAGCCCTCCGGGGGGGGGACTAGCGGGATCCCACGAGCAGTACTTC
NA	TRBV6-1	TRBJ1-1	NA	CASSEGHPPLYTFF	TGTGCCAGCAGTGAAGGACACCCCCCACTTTATACTTTCTTT
NA	TRBV7-8	TRBJ2-1	NA	CASSLAGTGSYNEQFF	TGTGCCAGCAGCTTAGCAGGGACTGGGAGCTACAATGAGCAGTTCTTC
NA	TRBV7-6	TRBJ2-3	NA	CASGDTPDTQYF	TGTGCCAGCGGGGACACCCCAGATACGCAGTATTTT
TRBD2	TRBV27	TRBJ2-7	NA	CASSPRTSVSYEQYF	TGTGCCAGCAGTCCGCGGACTAGCGTCTCCTACGAGCAGTACTTC
NA	TRBV14	TRBJ1-6	few	CASSHSGGASPLHF	TGTGCCAGCAGCCATTCAGGAGGGGCTTCACCCCTCCACTTT
NA	TRBV14	TRBJ2-1	NA	CASSQAAGSRNEQFF	TGTGCCAGCAGCCAAGCGGCAGGGTCGAGGAATGAGCAGTTCTTC